This entry lists 10 T cell receptor beta chains sequenced from one sample in a study of blood T cell repertoires in COVID-19. Generated by immunoSEQ multiplex PCR, the TCRdb table keeps only in-frame clones and is missing some. The top ten clones hold less than 3% of a sample with 270,000 or so clones, about four fifths of them seen once. The sample comprised peripheral blood. The receptors were sampled from a woman aged 55-70 years with active or convalescent COVID-19.

Here the CDR3 reads CASSFSSGGVFGNTIYF. The DNA of the CDR3 is TGTGCCAGCAGCTTTTCGAGCGGAGGGGTTTTCGGAAACACCATATATTTT. The chain carries TRBV7-8 and TRBJ1-3; D perhaps matches TRBD1 (5 bases). The V end was cut by 3 bases, the J end by 4 bases, with 19 bases between. This CDR3 is built from 17 residues. Germline V lookup: CDR1 SGHVS, CDR2 FQNEAQ.

The genes are TRBV7-9 and TRBJ1-5; D not resolved. V was clipped by 4 bases and J by 1 base, with 8 bases between them. The germline CDR1 and CDR2 sequences are SEHNR and FQNEAQ (reference sequence). This CDR3 contains 14 residues. In DNA, the CDR3 is TGTGCCAGCAGCTCACGTCAGAGCAATCAGCCCCAGCATTTT. This encodes CASSSRQSNQPQHF.

The J gene is TRBJ1-1, the V gene TRBV30; 7 bases fit TRBD1. This CDR3 region has 14 residues. The germline V gene encodes CDR1 GTSNPN and CDR2 SVGIG (reference sequence). The junction had 11 bases not matched to a gene; V was cut back by 5 bases and J by 5 bases. The CDR3 reads CAWVQGGGGTEAFF. Written as DNA, the CDR3 is TGTGCCTGGGTTCAAGGGGGCGGCGGGACTGAAGCTTTCTTT.

This clone came up many times. This chain joins TRBV4-3 and TRBJ2-7, with a weak D call TRBD1 (6 bases). The V gene's germline CDR1 is LGHNA and CDR2 YSLEER. V gave up 4 bases and J gave up 4 bases, with 14 bases separating them. The CDR3 length is 14 residues. The DNA of the CDR3 is TGCGCCAGCAGCCTGGACAGTTGGGGGTACGAGCAGTACTTC. Protein: CASSLDSWGYEQYF.

As for this clone: At one end the junction does not follow the germline gene, possibly because of a read error. In nucleotides, the CDR3 is TGCAGCGGGGGTTACAATGAGCAGTTCTTC. It encodes CSGGYNEQFF. The chain joins TRBV30 to TRBJ2-1; TRBD2 agrees at 8 bases. CDR1 and CDR2 (germline): GTSNPN, SVGIG (reference sequence). CDR3 length: 10 residues.

This chain joins TRBV7-9 and TRBJ1-2, with D possibly TRBD1 on 5 matching bases. The CDR3 has 14 amino acids. Looked up from germline, CDR1 is SEHNR and CDR2 is FQNEAQ (reference sequence). V was clipped by 0 bases and J by 8 bases, with 13 bases between them. The CDR3 is CASSLAARGRGYTF. CDR3 DNA sequence: TGTGCCAGCAGCTTAGCGGCTAGGGGAAGAGGCTACACCTTC.

V usage is TRBV13 and J usage is TRBJ1-3; 7 bases are shared with TRBD1. V lost 5 bases to trimming and J lost 4 bases; unmatched junction nucleotides: 11. Germline CDR1 and CDR2: PRHDT and FYEKMQ (reference sequence). The CDR3 consists of 16 residues. This chain's CDR3 is CASSHEQGRRGNTIYF. For the CDR3, the DNA is TGTGCCAGCAGCCATGAACAGGGGCGGAGGGGAAACACCATATATTTT.

The chain links TRBV2 to TRBJ1-2, with 9 bases identical to TRBD1. V gave up 6 bases and J gave up 5 bases; unmatched junction bases: 7. In germline, CDR1 is SNHLY, CDR2 FYNNEI. This CDR3 is built from 14 residues. This CDR3 is CASRRTGDAYGYTF. The CDR3 DNA reads TGTGCCAGCAGGAGGACAGGGGACGCGTATGGCTACACCTTC.

The chain has TRBV9 and TRBJ2-3; D perhaps matches TRBD1 (5 bases). The germline V gene encodes CDR1 SGDLS and CDR2 YYNGEE. Trimming shortened V by 0 bases and J by 4 bases, and 15 bases separated the two germline ends. The length of the CDR3 is 16 residues. CDR3 residues: CASSVGLHRGADTQYF. CDR3 DNA sequence: TGTGCCAGCAGCGTAGGATTACATAGGGGCGCAGATACGCAGTATTTT.

This chain connects TRBV7-2 to TRBJ1-2, with D maybe TRBD1 (5 bases). There are 15 residues in the CDR3. Trimming left V 6 bases short and J 7 bases short, with 21 bases between. Germline-derived CDR1 and CDR2 are SGHTA and FQGNSA. DNA for the CDR3: TGTGCCAGCAGTCCACCCCCAGGGCCTGAGGCTGGCTACACCTTC. As protein: CASSPPPGPEAGYTF. The full variable domain, completed using reference TRBV7-2 and TRBJ1-2, is GAGVSQSPSNKVTEKGKDVELRCDPISGHTALYWYRQSLGQGLEFLIYFQGNSAPDKSGLPSDRFSAERTGGSVSTLTIQRTQQEDSAVYLCASSPPPGPEAGYTFGSGTRLTVV.